This T cell receptor (beta chain) was sequenced for a study of molecular identifiers for immune sequencing clone quantification. Across the study: Replicate experiments divided RNA from about 21,000 or 97,000 naive CD8 cells into five parts and sequenced four.

Generation of bulk TCR libraries relied on previously described methods and listed TCR primers. Using its own MiXCR run on the PCR reads, TCRdb lists one record per CDR3 protein. This sample carries tens of thousands of distinct CDR3 sequences, around a fifth of them seen once, and the ten largest clones take 0.8% to 1.2%. Naive CD8 library inputs spanned about 18,000 to 1,100,000 sorted cells and 10%, 30% or 50% RNA. The CDR3 spans 15 residues. V dropped 2 bases and J dropped 4; count of bases not matched to a gene: 7. CDR1 is SQVTM, CDR2 ANQGSEA, per germline. This clonotype was counted ten times or more. Its matching antigen is unknown. General study results and limits: Because of identical TCR molecules sharing a barcode, sizes of highly expanded clones could be underestimated.

J is TRBJ2-5 and V is TRBV29-1; 10 positions match TRBD2. Sequencing used naive CD8+ T cells from blood, with Jurkat cell RNA spiked in. Subset indicated: FACS-sorted CD8+CD4-CCR7+CD45RA+ naive T cells. The origin of this receptor is a human donor in good health. Some libraries in this study had Jurkat cell RNA spiked in. CDR3 protein: CSVEFTSGTLETQYF. CDR3 in DNA: TGCAGCGTTGAATTCACTAGCGGGACGTTAGAGACCCAGTACTTC.